A selection of T cell receptor beta chains follows, all from one sample in a study of T cells in Graves' hyperthyroidism and ophthalmopathy. MiXCR was run by TCRdb on the multiplex PCR reads, yielding one entry per CDR3 protein. In the table there are 240,000 or so distinct CDR3 sequences, 16% of which are singletons. The sample comprised blood. The source is a woman between 18 and 30 years old with Graves' ophthalmopathy. Each CDR3 is given with its conserved first and last residue. Fields, in order: J gene, D gene, V gene, clone size, CDR3 protein, CDR3 DNA. D genes are given only for firm matches. Rows give clone size only sometimes, using once, few, many, or a class for an expanded clone.

>TRBJ1-5|NA|TRBV5-1|many
CASSLDSRNQPQHF
TGCGCCAGCAGCTTGGACAGCCGGAATCAGCCCCAGCATTTT
>TRBJ2-2|TRBD2|TRBV7-2|NA
CASSLVIAGTGELFF
TGTGCCAGCAGCTTGGTAATAGCGGGCACCGGGGAGCTGTTTTTT
>TRBJ1-5|NA|TRBV6-4|many
CASSKPGQVFLNQPQHF
TGTGCCAGCAGCAAACCTGGGCAGGTTTTTCTCAATCAGCCCCAGCATTTT
>TRBJ2-2|TRBD2|TRBV12-3/TRBV12-4|NA
CASTQPRGLAGFANTGELFF
TGTGCCAGCACTCAACCTCGGGGACTAGCGGGGTTCGCGAACACCGGGGAGCTGTTTTTT
>TRBJ2-2|TRBD1|TRBV7-9|many
CASSTTPTGGVVTGELFF
TGTGCCAGCAGCACCACCCCCACAGGGGGTGTGGTTACCGGGGAGCTGTTTTTT
>TRBJ1-2|NA|TRBV6-2/TRBV6-3|NA
CASSLLSGYGYTF
TGTGCCAGCAGCCTACTTAGCGGCTATGGCTACACCTTC
>TRBJ2-7|NA|TRBV15|many
CATSRDRYDDEQYF
TGTGCCACCAGCAGAGACAGGTATGACGACGAGCAGTACTTC
>TRBJ1-2|TRBD1|TRBV4-3|few
CASSQDAPTGRRSGYTF
TGCGCCAGCAGCCAAGATGCCCCGACAGGGAGGAGATCTGGCTACACCTTC
>TRBJ2-7|TRBD1|TRBV20-1|many
CSAHRDRGYEQYF
TGCAGTGCCCACCGGGACAGGGGTTACGAGCAGTACTTC
>TRBJ2-3|NA|TRBV9|many
CASSPGGTDTQYF
TGTGCCAGCAGCCCCGGGGGCACAGATACGCAGTATTTT
>TRBJ2-4|NA|TRBV12-3/TRBV12-4|many
CASSLSASAKNIQYF
TGTGCCAGCAGTCTTAGCGCCTCAGCCAAAAACATTCAGTACTTC
>TRBJ1-1|NA|TRBV11-2|NA
CASSPNSQDTEAFF
TGTGCCAGCAGTCCGAACTCACAGGACACTGAAGCTTTCTTT
>TRBJ1-1|NA|TRBV28|few
CASRGAEASF
TGTGCCAGCAGGGGCGCTGAAGCTTCCTTT
>TRBJ1-5|TRBD1|TRBV6-2/TRBV6-3|many
CASSYSGQSQHF
TGTGCCAGCAGTTACTCGGGACAGTCCCAGCATTTT
>TRBJ2-7|TRBD2|TRBV18|many
CASSPGLAGVYEQYF
TGTGCCAGCTCACCAGGGTTAGCGGGGGTCTACGAGCAGTACTTC
>TRBJ2-5|TRBD1|TRBV18|many
CASSPRDSLETQYF
TGTGCCAGCTCACCACGGGACAGTCTAGAGACCCAGTACTTC
>TRBJ2-7|NA|TRBV6-6|many
CASSYSQEGSEQYF
TGTGCCAGCAGTTACAGTCAGGAAGGTAGCGAGCAGTACTTC
>TRBJ2-2|NA|TRBV4-1|NA
CASSQLLPLVQELFF
TGCGCCAGCAGCCAATTGTTACCGCTCGTTCAGGAGCTGTTTTTT
>TRBJ2-2|NA|TRBV20-1|few
CSAKNFETGNTGELFF
TGCAGTGCTAAAAACTTTGAGACAGGGAACACCGGGGAGCTGTTTTTT
>TRBJ1-1|NA|TRBV7-8|many
CASSLGAATTMNTEAFF
TGTGCCAGCAGCTTAGGTGCAGCTACTACAATGAACACTGAAGCTTTCTTT
>TRBJ2-7|TRBD1|TRBV6-2/TRBV6-3|many
CASRDRAGEQYF
TGTGCCAGCCGGGACAGGGCTGGCGAGCAGTACTTC
>TRBJ1-1|NA|TRBV27|many
CASSLSFSVNTEAFF
TGTGCCAGCAGTTTATCGTTTTCGGTGAACACTGAAGCTTTCTTT
>TRBJ2-7|TRBD1|TRBV20-1|NA
CSARDKGRTGLYYEQYF
TGCAGTGCTAGAGATAAGGGTAGGACAGGCCTTTACTACGAGCAGTACTTC
>TRBJ2-1|TRBD2|TRBV11-3|many
CASSRGLAGGQDEQFF
TGTGCCAGCAGCCGGGGACTAGCGGGGGGGCAGGATGAGCAGTTCTTC
>TRBJ2-3|NA|TRBV7-8|many
CASSLLGPFSTDTQYF
TGTGCCAGCAGCTTACTGGGACCCTTTAGCACAGATACGCAGTATTTT
>TRBJ2-3|NA|TRBV20-1|few
CSARDHGGRADTQYF
TGCAGTGCTAGAGATCATGGGGGAAGGGCAGATACGCAGTATTTT
>TRBJ2-7|NA|TRBV7-2|many
CASSLVRGEQYF
TGTGCCAGCAGCTTAGTAAGAGGGGAGCAGTACTTC
>TRBJ1-2|NA|TRBV28|many
CASSSPPAIYGYTF
TGTGCCAGCAGTTCACCACCCGCGATATATGGCTACACCTTC
>TRBJ2-1|NA|TRBV12-3/TRBV12-4|many
CASSPQGYHNEQFF
TGTGCCAGCAGTCCCCAGGGGTACCACAATGAGCAGTTCTTC
>TRBJ1-6|NA|TRBV6-1|many
CASSPDRAKNSPLHF
TGTGCCAGCAGTCCAGACAGAGCGAAGAATTCACCCCTCCACTTT
>TRBJ2-5|TRBD2|TRBV7-3|many
CASSLNAGVETQYF
TGTGCCAGCAGCTTAAACGCGGGAGTGGAGACCCAGTACTTC
>TRBJ1-2|TRBD1|TRBV20-1|once
CSAISGQGTYGYTF
TGCAGTGCTATCTCGGGACAGGGGACTTATGGCTACACCTTC
>TRBJ1-1|NA|TRBV10-3|many
CAISEQANTEAFF
TGTGCCATCAGTGAACAAGCGAACACTGAAGCTTTCTTT
>TRBJ2-7|NA|TRBV13|many
CASNLVATPAGEQYF
TGTGCCAGCAACTTAGTGGCTACCCCCGCGGGAGAGCAGTACTTC
>TRBJ1-5|TRBD1|TRBV20-1|NA
CSAKQTGGYQPQHF
TGCAGTGCCAAACAAACAGGGGGCTATCAGCCCCAGCATTTT
>TRBJ2-3|TRBD2|TRBV11-2|NA
CASSLWAGVNTDTQYF
TGTGCCAGCAGTTTGTGGGCGGGAGTTAACACAGATACGCAGTATTTT
>TRBJ2-7|TRBD1|TRBV6-2/TRBV6-3|many
CASSLPRKPTGGSTYEQYF
TGTGCCAGCAGTTTACCCCGCAAACCGACAGGGGGATCAACCTACGAGCAGTACTTC
>TRBJ2-1|NA|TRBV7-9|many
CASSLGVSGYNEQFF
TGTGCCAGCAGCTTAGGTGTTAGCGGATACAATGAGCAGTTCTTC
>TRBJ2-5|TRBD2|TRBV28|NA
CASSSLAGEQETQYF
TGTGCCAGCAGCTCACTAGCGGGAGAGCAAGAGACCCAGTACTTC
>TRBJ1-5|TRBD1|TRBV28|many
CASKGVGQGDQPQHF
TGTGCCAGCAAGGGCGTCGGCCAGGGGGATCAGCCCCAGCATTTT
>TRBJ2-3|NA|TRBV4-1|NA
CASSQVDRSTDTQYF
TGCGCCAGCAGCCAAGTCGACCGAAGCACAGATACGCAGTATTTT
>TRBJ2-5|NA|TRBV2|many
CASSVGVRRAETQYF
TGTGCCAGCAGTGTTGGGGTGAGGCGGGCGGAGACCCAGTACTTC
>TRBJ1-5|NA|TRBV6-1|many
CASSESAGQPQHF
TGTGCCAGCAGTGAATCCGCGGGTCAGCCCCAGCATTTT
>TRBJ1-2|TRBD1|TRBV29-1|many
CSVVDRGLHGYTF
TGCAGCGTTGTCGACAGGGGTTTGCATGGCTACACCTTC
>TRBJ2-1|NA|TRBV18|many
CASSPPPVGVNEQFF
TGTGCCAGCTCACCACCCCCGGTAGGCGTCAATGAGCAGTTCTTC
>TRBJ2-2|TRBD1|TRBV5-5|NA
CASSLPVGTGGPTGELFF
TGTGCCAGCAGCCTTCCCGTTGGGACAGGGGGCCCCACCGGGGAGCTGTTTTTT
>TRBJ2-5|TRBD2|TRBV20-1|many
CSARAGTSIETQYF
TGCAGTGCTAGGGCGGGGACTAGCATAGAGACCCAGTACTTC
>TRBJ2-6|NA|TRBV5-1|many
CASETGYSGANVLTF
TGCGCCAGCGAGACGGGGTACTCTGGGGCCAACGTCCTGACTTTC
>TRBJ2-3|NA|TRBV19|many
CASIDNRDSTDTQYF
TGTGCCAGTATCGATAACAGGGATAGCACAGATACGCAGTATTTT